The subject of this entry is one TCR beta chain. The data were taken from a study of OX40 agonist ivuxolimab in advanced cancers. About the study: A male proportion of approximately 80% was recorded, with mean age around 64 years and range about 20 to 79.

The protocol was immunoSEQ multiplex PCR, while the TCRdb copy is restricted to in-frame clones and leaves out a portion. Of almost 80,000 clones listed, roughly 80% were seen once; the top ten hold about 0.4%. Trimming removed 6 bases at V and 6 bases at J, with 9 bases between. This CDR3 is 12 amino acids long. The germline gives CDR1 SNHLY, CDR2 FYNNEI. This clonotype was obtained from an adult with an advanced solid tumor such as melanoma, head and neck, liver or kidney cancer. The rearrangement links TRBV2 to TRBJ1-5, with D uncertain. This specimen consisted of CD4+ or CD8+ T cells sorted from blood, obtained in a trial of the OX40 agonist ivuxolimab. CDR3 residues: CASSPGGQPQHF. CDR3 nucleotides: TGTGCCAGCAGCCCGGGAGGTCAGCCCCAGCATTTT. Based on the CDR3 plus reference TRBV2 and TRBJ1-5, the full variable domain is EPEVTQTPSHQVTQMGQEVILRCVPISNHLYFYWYRQILGQKVEFLVSFYNNEISEKSEIFDDQFSVERPDGSNFTLKIRSTKLEDSAMYFCASSPGGQPQHFGDGTRLSIL.